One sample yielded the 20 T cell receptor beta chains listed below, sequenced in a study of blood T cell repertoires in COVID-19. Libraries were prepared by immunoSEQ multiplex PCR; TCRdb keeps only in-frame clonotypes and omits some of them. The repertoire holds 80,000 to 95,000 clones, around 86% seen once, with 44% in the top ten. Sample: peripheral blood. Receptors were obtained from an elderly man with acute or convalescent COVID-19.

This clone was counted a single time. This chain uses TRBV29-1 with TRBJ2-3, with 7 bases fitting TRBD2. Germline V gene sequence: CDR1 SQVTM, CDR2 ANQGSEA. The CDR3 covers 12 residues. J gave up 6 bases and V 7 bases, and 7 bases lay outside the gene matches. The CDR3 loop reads CSAGGYLDTQYF. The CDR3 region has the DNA TGCAGCGCCGGGGGGTATTTGGATACGCAGTATTTT.

CDR3 protein: CASSPGTVPDTQYF. The CDR3 coding sequence is TGCGCCAGCAGCCCGGGGACTGTCCCAGATACGCAGTATTTT. The J gene is TRBJ2-3, the V gene TRBV5-1; TRBD2 is a possible D gene (6 bases). Between the trimmed V and J ends, which lost 4 bases and 4 bases, there was a span of 13 bases. The germline CDR1 and CDR2 sequences are SGHRS and YFSETQ. CDR3 length equals 14 residues.

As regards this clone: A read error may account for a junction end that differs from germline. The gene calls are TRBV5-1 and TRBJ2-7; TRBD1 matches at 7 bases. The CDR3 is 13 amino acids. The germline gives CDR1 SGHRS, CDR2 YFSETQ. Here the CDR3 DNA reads TGCGCCAGCAGCTTGACAGGGGACGCAGCTCTTCACTTC. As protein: CASSLTGDAALHF.

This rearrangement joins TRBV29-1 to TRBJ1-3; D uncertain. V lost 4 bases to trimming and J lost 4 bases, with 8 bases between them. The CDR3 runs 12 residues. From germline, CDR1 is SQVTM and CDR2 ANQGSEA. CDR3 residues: CSVVAVGNTIYF. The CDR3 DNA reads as TGCAGCGTTGTGGCGGTCGGAAACACCATATATTTT.

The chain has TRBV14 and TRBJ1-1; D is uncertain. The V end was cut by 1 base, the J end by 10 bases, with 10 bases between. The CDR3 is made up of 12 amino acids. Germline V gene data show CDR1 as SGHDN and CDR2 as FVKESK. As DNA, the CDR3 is TGTGCCAGCAGCCAAGTCCGGGGTTTAGCTTTCTTT. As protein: CASSQVRGLAFF. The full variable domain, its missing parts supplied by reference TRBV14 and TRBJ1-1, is EAGVTQFPSHSVIEKGQTVTLRCDPISGHDNLYWYRRVMGKEIKFLLHFVKESKQDESGMPNNRFLAERTGGTYSTLKVQPAELEDSGVYFCASSQVRGLAFFGQGTRLTVV.

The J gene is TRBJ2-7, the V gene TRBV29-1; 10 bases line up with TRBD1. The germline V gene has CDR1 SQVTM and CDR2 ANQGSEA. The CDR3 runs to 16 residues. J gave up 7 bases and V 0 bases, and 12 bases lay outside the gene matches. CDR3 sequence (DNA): TGCAGCGTTGAAGATCCGGGACAGGGGCTGACGGGTGAGCAGTACTTC. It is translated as CSVEDPGQGLTGEQYF.

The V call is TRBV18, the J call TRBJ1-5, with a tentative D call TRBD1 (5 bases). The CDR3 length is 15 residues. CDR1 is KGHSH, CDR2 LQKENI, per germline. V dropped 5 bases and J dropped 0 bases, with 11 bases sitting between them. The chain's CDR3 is CASSTRGNSNQPQHF. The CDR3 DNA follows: TGTGCCAGCTCAACAAGGGGCAATAGCAATCAGCCCCAGCATTTT.

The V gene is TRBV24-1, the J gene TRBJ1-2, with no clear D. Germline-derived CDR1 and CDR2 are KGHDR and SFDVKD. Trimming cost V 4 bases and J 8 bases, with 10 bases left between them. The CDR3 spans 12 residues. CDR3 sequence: CATSDPGRGYTF. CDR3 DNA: TGTGCCACCAGTGACCCCGGGAGGGGCTACACCTTC.

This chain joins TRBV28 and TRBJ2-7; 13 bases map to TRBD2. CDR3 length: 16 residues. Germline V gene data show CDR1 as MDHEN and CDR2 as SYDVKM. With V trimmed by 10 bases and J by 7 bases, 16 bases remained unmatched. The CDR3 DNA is TGTGCCACGGGGGCCCCAGGGACTAGCGGGACGGGTGAGCAGTACTTC. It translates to CATGAPGTSGTGEQYF.

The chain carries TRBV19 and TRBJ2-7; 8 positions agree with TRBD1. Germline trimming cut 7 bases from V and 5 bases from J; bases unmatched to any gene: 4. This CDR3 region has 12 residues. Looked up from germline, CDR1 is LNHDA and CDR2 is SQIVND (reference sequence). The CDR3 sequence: CASNRQGNEQYF. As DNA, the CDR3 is TGTGCCAGTAACCGACAGGGGAACGAGCAGTACTTC.

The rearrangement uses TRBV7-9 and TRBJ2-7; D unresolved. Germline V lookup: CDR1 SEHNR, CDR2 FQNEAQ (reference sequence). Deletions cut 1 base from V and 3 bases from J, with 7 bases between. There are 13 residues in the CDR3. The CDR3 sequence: CASSLGLLYEQYF. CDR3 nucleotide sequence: TGTGCCAGCAGCTTAGGACTGCTCTACGAGCAGTACTTC.

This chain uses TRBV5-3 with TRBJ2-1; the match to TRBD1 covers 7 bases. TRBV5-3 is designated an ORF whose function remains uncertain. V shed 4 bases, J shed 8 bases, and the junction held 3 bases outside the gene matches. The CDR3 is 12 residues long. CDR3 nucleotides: TGTGCCAGAAGCGTAGGGGGCCATGAGCAGTTCTTC. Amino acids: CARSVGGHEQFF.

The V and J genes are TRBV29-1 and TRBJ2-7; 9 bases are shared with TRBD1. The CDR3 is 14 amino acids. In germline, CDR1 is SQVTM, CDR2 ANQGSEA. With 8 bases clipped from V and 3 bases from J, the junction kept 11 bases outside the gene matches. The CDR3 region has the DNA TGCAGCATCACTACCGGACAGGGGTTCTACGAGCAGTACTTC. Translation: CSITTGQGFYEQYF.

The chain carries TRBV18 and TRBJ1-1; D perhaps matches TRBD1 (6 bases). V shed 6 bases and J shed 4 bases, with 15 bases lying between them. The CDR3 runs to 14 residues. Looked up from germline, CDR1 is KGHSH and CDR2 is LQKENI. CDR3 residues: CASSMDSRGTEAFF. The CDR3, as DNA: TGTGCCAGCTCCATGGACAGTAGGGGCACTGAAGCTTTCTTT.

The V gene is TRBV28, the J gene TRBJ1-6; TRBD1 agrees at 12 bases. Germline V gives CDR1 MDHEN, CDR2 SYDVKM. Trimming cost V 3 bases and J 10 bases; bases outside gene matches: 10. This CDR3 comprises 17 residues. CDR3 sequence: CASSFGGTGGRGSPLHF. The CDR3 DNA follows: TGTGCCAGCAGTTTTGGGGGGACAGGGGGCAGAGGGTCACCCCTCCACTTT.

The CDR3 DNA reads TGTGCCATCAGTGATGGGACAGGGAAGGGGAATGGCTACACCTTC. Its protein product is CAISDGTGKGNGYTF. This chain connects TRBV10-3 to TRBJ1-2, with 9 bases aligning to TRBD1. CDR1 ENHRY and CDR2 SYGVKD come from the germline V gene. Trimming at V came to 3 bases and at J to 6 bases, leaving 8 bases not matched to a gene. The CDR3 consists of 15 residues.

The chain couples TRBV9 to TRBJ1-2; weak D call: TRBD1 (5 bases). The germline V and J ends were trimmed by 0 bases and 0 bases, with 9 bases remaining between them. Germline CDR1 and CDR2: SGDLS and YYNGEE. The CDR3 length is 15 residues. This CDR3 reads CASSVGGEANYGYTF. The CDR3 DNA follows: TGTGCCAGCAGCGTAGGGGGGGAGGCTAACTATGGCTACACCTTC.

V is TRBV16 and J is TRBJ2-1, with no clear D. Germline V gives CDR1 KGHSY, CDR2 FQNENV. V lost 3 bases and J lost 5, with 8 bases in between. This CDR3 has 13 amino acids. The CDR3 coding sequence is TGTGCCAGCAGCCAGGGCTTTCACAATGAGCAGTTCTTC. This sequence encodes CASSQGFHNEQFF.

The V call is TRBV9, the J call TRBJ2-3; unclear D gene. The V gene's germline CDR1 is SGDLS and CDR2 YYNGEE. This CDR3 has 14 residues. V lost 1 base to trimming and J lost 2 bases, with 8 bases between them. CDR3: CASSVRQATDTQYF. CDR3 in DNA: TGTGCCAGCAGCGTAAGGCAGGCCACAGATACGCAGTATTTT.

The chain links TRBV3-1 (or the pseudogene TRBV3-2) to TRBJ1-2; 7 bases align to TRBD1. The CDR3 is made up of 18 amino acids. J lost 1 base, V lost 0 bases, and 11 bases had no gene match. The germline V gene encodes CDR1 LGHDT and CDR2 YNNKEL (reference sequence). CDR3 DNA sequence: TGTGCCAGCAGCCAAGATCCGTGGGCCCAGGGGGATAACTATGGCTACACCTTC. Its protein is CASSQDPWAQGDNYGYTF.